The rows below give T cell receptor beta chains drawn from one sample of a study of blood T cell repertoires in COVID-19. Repertoires were generated with immunoSEQ multiplex PCR, while TCRdb's copy carries only in-frame clones and drops some. The table includes some 150,000 clones, 80% to 90% detected once. Sample: peripheral blood. All receptors come from a woman in her thirties or forties with acute or convalescent COVID-19. CDR3s include the opening cysteine and the closing phenylalanine or tryptophan. D genes are given only for firm matches. Rows may omit the clone size; those that give it use once, few, many or a size class.

D gene	CDR3 length	J gene	V gene	clone size	CDR3 DNA	CDR3 protein
TRBD1	14	TRBJ2-1	TRBV5-4	.	TGTGCCAGCACTCGACAGGGGGCCTACAATGAGCAGTTCTTC	CASTRQGAYNEQFF
TRBD1	17	TRBJ2-7	TRBV24-1	once	TGTGCCACCAGTGCCTCGCCCCGACAGGGAATGACCTACGAGCAGTACTTC	CATSASPRQGMTYEQYF
TRBD1	14	TRBJ2-1	TRBV9	.	TGTGCCAGCAGCGCCCGGACAGGTTACAATGAGCAGTTCTTC	CASSARTGYNEQFF
TRBD2	18	TRBJ2-7	TRBV7-8	.	TGTGCCAGCAGCCCAAATTTGGCCCTAGCGGGAGACCTCTACGAGCAGTACTTC	CASSPNLALAGDLYEQYF
TRBD2	17	TRBJ2-7	TRBV29-1	.	TGCAGCGTTGCGGGGACTAGCGGAAAACAAAGCTCCTACGAGCAGTACTTC	CSVAGTSGKQSSYEQYF
.	13	TRBJ2-3	TRBV13	.	TGTGCCAGCAGCTTACCCCTTCCAGATACGCAGTATTTT	CASSLPLPDTQYF
TRBD1	15	TRBJ2-2	TRBV19	few	TGTGCCAGTAGTATTCAGGGGGCAGCTGTCGGGGAGCTGTTTTTT	CASSIQGAAVGELFF
TRBD2	16	TRBJ2-5	TRBV24-1	.	TGTGCCACCAGTGACTCGACTAGCGGGAGAGTAGAGACCCAGTACTTC	CATSDSTSGRVETQYF
.	12	TRBJ2-7	TRBV12-3/TRBV12-4	.	TGTGCCAGCAGGGAGGGTACCTACGAGCAGTACTTC	CASREGTYEQYF
.	15	TRBJ2-1	TRBV18	once	TGTGCCAGCTCACCTAACAACCTCGAATACAATGAGCAGTTCTTC	CASSPNNLEYNEQFF
TRBD1	17	TRBJ1-6	TRBV3-1/TRBV3-2	.	TGTGCCAGCAGCATGACCGGGACAGGGGGCCCGGATTCACCCCTCCACTTT	CASSMTGTGGPDSPLHF
TRBD2	16	TRBJ2-3	TRBV6-1	.	TGTGCCAGCAGTGAAGCCACTAGCGGGGGCACAGATACGCAGTATTTT	CASSEATSGGTDTQYF
.	17	TRBJ2-1	TRBV24-1	.	TGTGCCACCAGTGATGGGAGACAGGCCTTAACTTACAATGAGCAGTTCTTC	CATSDGRQALTYNEQFF
TRBD1	14	TRBJ2-7	TRBV28	.	TGTGCCAGCAGTTTGTTGACAGGGGACTACGAGCAGTACTTC	CASSLLTGDYEQYF
TRBD1	16	TRBJ2-2	TRBV19	.	TGTGCCAGTAGTATGGTCCAGGGGGCATTTACCGGGGAGCTGTTTTTT	CASSMVQGAFTGELFF
TRBD2	16	TRBJ2-3	TRBV5-6	.	TGTGCCAGCAGCTTGGTTCTAGCGGGAGCCACAGATACGCAGTATTTT	CASSLVLAGATDTQYF
.	15	TRBJ1-1	TRBV28	.	TGTGCCAGCAGTTTCAGCGACAGGAGGAACACTGAAGCTTTCTTT	CASSFSDRRNTEAFF
TRBD1	15	TRBJ1-6	TRBV28	.	TGTGCCAGCAGAGCAACCGGACAGGCGGCTCGGCCCCTCCACTTT	CASRATGQAARPLHF
.	14	TRBJ1-5	TRBV24-1	.	TGTGCCACCAGTGACAGGGGAAGCAATCAGCCCCAGCATTTT	CATSDRGSNQPQHF
TRBD2	17	TRBJ2-5	TRBV6-1	once	TGTGCCAGCAGTGAGGGACTAGCGGCAGATTCTCAAGAGACCCAGTACTTC	CASSEGLAADSQETQYF
TRBD1	12	TRBJ1-2	TRBV12-3/TRBV12-4	once	TGTGCCAGCAGGGGGACAGGGGTAGGCTACACCTTC	CASRGTGVGYTF
.	14	TRBJ1-1	TRBV9	.	TGTGCCAGCAGCCCCCAAACAGTGGGCACTGAAGCTTTCTTT	CASSPQTVGTEAFF
.	18	TRBJ2-7	TRBV3-1/TRBV3-2	.	TGTGCCAGCAGCCAAGAATCTACGGGGACTGCCTGGGGGTACGAGCAGTACTTC	CASSQESTGTAWGYEQYF
.	14	TRBJ2-2	TRBV11-2	.	TGTGCCAGCAGCTTACACTCTAACACCGGGGAGCTGTTTTTT	CASSLHSNTGELFF
TRBD2	16	TRBJ2-3	TRBV10-3	.	TGTGCCATCAGTGAACCGGGACTAGCGAGCACAGATACGCAGTATTTT	CAISEPGLASTDTQYF
.	14	TRBJ1-5	TRBV28	.	TGTGCCAGCAGGGGGACTGAGAATAATCAGCCCCAGCATTTT	CASRGTENNQPQHF
TRBD2	15	TRBJ2-1	TRBV13	.	TGTGCCAGCAGCTTAGGCGGGGGGGCGTACAATGAGCAGTTCTTC	CASSLGGGAYNEQFF
TRBD1	18	TRBJ2-7	TRBV15	.	TGTGCCACCAGCAGAGATTTGGGAGCCCCGGGACAGGGCTACGAGCAGTACTTC	CATSRDLGAPGQGYEQYF
TRBD1	15	TRBJ1-5	TRBV5-6	.	TGTGCCAGCAGCTGGACAGGGGGAAACAATCAGCCCCAGCATTTT	CASSWTGGNNQPQHF
TRBD2	16	TRBJ2-3	TRBV11-2	.	TGTGCCAGCAGCTTAGCGGCGGGAGGGATCGCAGATACGCAGTATTTT	CASSLAAGGIADTQYF
TRBD1	13	TRBJ1-2	TRBV30	once	TGTGCCTGGAACAGACAGGGGGCTCATGGCTACACCTTC	CAWNRQGAHGYTF
.	12	TRBJ1-4	TRBV30	once	TGTGCCTGGAGTCCGTCGAGGGAAAAACTGTTTTTT	CAWSPSREKLFF
TRBD1	14	TRBJ2-7	TRBV19	once	TGTGCCAGTAGTCCCGGGACAGGGGGATACGAGCAGTACTTC	CASSPGTGGYEQYF
.	16	TRBJ1-6	TRBV5-1	.	TGCGCCAGCAGCTTGGCCGGGGAATCCTCCCATTCACCCCTCCACTTT	CASSLAGESSHSPLHF
.	14	TRBJ1-5	TRBV2	.	TGTGCCAGCAGTGATGAGGGGGGGGCTCAGCCCCAGCATTTT	CASSDEGGAQPQHF
.	12	TRBJ2-5	TRBV3-1/TRBV3-2	.	TGTGCCAGCAGCCAAGTGCGGGAGACCCAGTACTTC	CASSQVRETQYF
.	11	TRBJ1-6	TRBV3-1/TRBV3-2	.	TGTGCCACAGGCCCTAATTCACCCCTCCACTTT	CATGPNSPLHF
.	14	TRBJ1-1	TRBV24-1	.	TGTGCCACCAGGGGGCGAGGGGGGAACACTGAAGCTTTCTTT	CATRGRGGNTEAFF
TRBD1	15	TRBJ2-1	TRBV5-1	.	TGCGCCAGCAGCTCCCGGACAGGGGAGGCCAATGAGCAGTTCTTC	CASSSRTGEANEQFF
TRBD1	15	TRBJ2-7	TRBV7-2	.	TGTGCCAGCAGCCTAACGGGACAGGGGGCGTACGAGCAGTACTTC	CASSLTGQGAYEQYF
TRBD2	17	TRBJ2-7	TRBV5-1	.	TGCGCCAGCAGCCCAGAGAAAATGGCTAGCGGGGGAAACGAGCAGTACTTC	CASSPEKMASGGNEQYF
TRBD1	14	TRBJ2-7	TRBV18	.	TGTGCCAGCTCCCAAGGACAGGCACCCTACGAGCAGTACTTC	CASSQGQAPYEQYF
TRBD2	14	TRBJ2-3	TRBV19	.	TGTGCCAGTAGGGGGCTAGCGGTCACAGATACGCAGTATTTT	CASRGLAVTDTQYF